The 22 T cell receptor beta chains given below trace back to one sample, sequenced in a study of identical twins. TCRdb used MiXCR to reprocess the 5' RACE reads, holding one entry per CDR3 protein. In the table there are fewer than 500,000 distinct CDR3 sequences, roughly 26% of which are singletons. This sample was also put to use in a study of T cells expressing NK-cell markers.

What was sequenced was CD4+ T cells sorted from blood. The receptors stem from a woman between 18 and 29 years old in good health.

The chain carries TRBV20-1 and TRBJ1-5; a possible D gene is TRBD1 (5 bases). V lost 0 bases, J lost 0 bases, and 9 bases lay in between. Looked up from germline, CDR1 is DFQATT and CDR2 is SNEGSKA (reference sequence). The CDR3 sequence is 15 residues long. CDR3 in DNA: TGCAGTGCTAGAGATCCCAGGGCTAGCAATCAGCCCCAGCATTTT. This sequence encodes CSARDPRASNQPQHF.

The rearrangement links TRBV24-1 to TRBJ2-5; 10 bases are shared with TRBD1. The CDR3 is 15 residues long. V was pared by 4 bases and J by 5 bases, with 6 bases of the junction left unmatched. Per germline, CDR1 KGHDR and CDR2 SFDVKD. DNA for the CDR3: TGTGCCACCAGTGACCCGACAGGGGGCAGGGAGACCCAGTACTTC. This codes for CATSDPTGGRETQYF.

This chain links TRBV20-1 with TRBJ2-1, with D unclear. Between the trimmed V and J ends, which lost 6 bases and 8 bases, there was a span of 14 bases. CDR1 is DFQATT and CDR2 is SNEGSKA in the germline V gene (reference sequence). This CDR3 region has 12 residues. The CDR3 region is CSARRETDEQFF. The CDR3 coding sequence is TGCAGTGCAAGAAGGGAAACCGATGAGCAGTTCTTC.

The chain has TRBV20-1 and TRBJ2-7; no firm D call. Trimming left V 3 bases short and J 5 bases short, with 11 bases between. Per the germline V gene, CDR1 is DFQATT and CDR2 is SNEGSKA (reference sequence). The CDR3 has 12 residues. DNA for the CDR3: TGCAGTGCTAGGTCATCTCCCGACGAGCAGTACTTC. Protein product: CSARSSPDEQYF.

The genes are TRBV6-2 or TRBV6-3 and TRBJ2-3; a weak D match, TRBD2 (5 bases). Trimming left V 6 bases short and J 0 bases short, with 16 bases between. CDR1 and CDR2 from the germline V gene are MNHEY and SVGEGT. This CDR3 is 16 amino acids long. This chain's CDR3 is CASRPQADLSTDTQYF. The CDR3 DNA follows: TGTGCCAGCAGACCCCAAGCGGATCTTAGCACAGATACGCAGTATTTT.

As for this clonotype: Because it lacks the conserved phenylalanine or tryptophan at the end, this CDR3 is likely a read error. The chain is built from TRBV20-1 and TRBJ2-7, with TRBD2 as a possible D gene (5 bases). This CDR3 comprises 11 residues. V was trimmed by 0 bases and J by 9 bases, leaving 9 bases between them. Germline assignment: CDR1 DFQATT and CDR2 SNEGSKA (reference sequence). CDR3 nucleotide sequence: TGCAGTGCTAGAGATGAGGGTGGGCAGTACTCC. This gives the protein CSARDEGGQYS.

This clonotype has more than one count but fewer than ten. This chain uses TRBV5-1 with TRBJ1-2; unclear D gene. This CDR3 is 13 amino acids long. Germline V gives CDR1 SGHRS, CDR2 YFSETQ. V was clipped by 0 bases and J by 2 bases, with 5 bases between them. In DNA form, the CDR3 reads TGCGCCAGCAGCTTGGTGTCCAACTATGGCTACACCTTC. Its translation is CASSLVSNYGYTF.

As to this clonotype: At one end, the junction sequence differs from germline, possibly due to a read error. The rearrangement joins TRBV7-2 to TRBJ2-7; D is ambiguous. Germline V gives CDR1 SGHTA, CDR2 FQGNSA. The CDR3 has 15 residues. The CDR3 region has the DNA TGTGCCAGCAGCTTAGAATCTTCCACCTCCCACGAGCAGTACTTC. The encoded protein is CASSLESSTSHEQYF.

The chain joins TRBV5-6 to TRBJ1-6; no definite D call. CDR1 and CDR2 (germline): SGHDT, YYEEEE. This CDR3 is built from 15 residues. The V end was cut by 4 bases, the J end by 10 bases, with 18 bases between. This CDR3 is CASSRVGGSRSPLHF. Here the CDR3 DNA reads TGTGCCAGCAGCAGAGTTGGTGGCAGTAGATCACCCCTCCACTTT.

This clonotype was counted a few times. V usage is TRBV7-8 and J usage is TRBJ1-2; D might be TRBD1 (6 bases). Germline assignment: CDR1 SGHVS and CDR2 FQNEAQ. The V and J ends lost 1 base and 2 bases respectively, with 11 bases between them. CDR3 length equals 15 residues. CDR3 DNA: TGTGCCAGCAGCTTAGGGGGACACCTGAACTATGGCTACACCTTC. Encoded protein: CASSLGGHLNYGYTF.

This clonotype was picked up a small number of times. This chain connects TRBV5-1 to TRBJ1-1, with TRBD1 as a possible D gene (5 bases). Germline V gene data show CDR1 as SGHRS and CDR2 as YFSETQ. With 0 bases removed from V and 4 bases from J, the gap between germline ends came to 10 bases. The CDR3 runs to 14 residues. DNA for the CDR3: TGCGCCAGCAGCTTGGACGGGGGTAGCACTGAAGCTTTCTTT. Translation gives CASSLDGGSTEAFF.

In regard to this clonotype: An end of the junction does not agree with germline; a read error may underlie this. V is TRBV7-9 and J is TRBJ1-1, with 9 positions matching TRBD1. Germline loops: CDR1 SEHNR, CDR2 FQNEAQ (reference sequence). CDR3 length: 15 amino acids. The CDR3 coding sequence is TGTGCCAGCACCTTAACCGGACAGGGGTCGGGTGAAGCTTTCTTT. It encodes CASTLTGQGSGEAFF.

This clonotype was found a few times. The rearrangement joins TRBV4-2 to TRBJ2-5; D possibly uses TRBD1 or TRBD2 (7 bases each). The V and J ends lost 4 bases and 5 bases respectively, with 20 bases between them. CDR3 size: 16 residues. Germline CDR1 is LGHNA and CDR2 is YNFKEQ. The CDR3 nucleotides are TGTGCCAGCAGCCCAGCGTGGGAGGGGGCGGGTGAGACCCAGTACTTC. It codes for CASSPAWEGAGETQYF.

This clonotype was counted between two and nine times. The rearrangement joins TRBV19 to TRBJ2-1; the D is unclear. CDR3 size: 12 residues. V was pared by 7 bases and J by 4 bases, with 8 bases between. Germline-derived CDR1 and CDR2 are LNHDA and SQIVND (reference sequence). The CDR3 spells CASIGWYNEQFF. The CDR3 nucleotides are TGTGCCAGTATCGGTTGGTACAATGAGCAGTTCTTC. Combining the CDR3 with reference TRBV19 and TRBJ2-1 gives the whole variable domain DGGITQSPKYLFRKEGQNVTLSCEQNLNHDAMYWYRQDPGQGLRLIYYSQIVNDFQKGDIAEGYSVSREKKESFPLTVTSAQKNPTAFYLCASIGWYNEQFFGPGTRLTVL.

The V call is TRBV29-1, the J call TRBJ2-3, with TRBD2 identical over 10 bases. The CDR3 is 14 residues long. The germline V gene has CDR1 SQVTM and CDR2 ANQGSEA. The ends lost 2 bases at V and 1 base at J; junction bases unmatched: 0. The CDR3 region is CSVESGRGTDTQYF. The CDR3 DNA follows: TGCAGCGTTGAAAGCGGGAGGGGCACAGATACGCAGTATTTT.

The chain couples TRBV7-2 to TRBJ1-5; the D is unclear. The V and J ends lost 2 bases and 1 base respectively, with 9 bases between them. The CDR3 loop spans 15 amino acids. Germline CDR1 and CDR2: SGHTA and FQGNSA. CDR3 DNA: TGTGCCAGCAGCTTATCGGGAACCAGCAATCAGCCCCAGCATTTT. Residues: CASSLSGTSNQPQHF.

This clonotype came up many times. The rearrangement joins TRBV5-1 to TRBJ2-6, with D hard to call. V lost 5 bases to trimming and J lost 0 bases, with 9 bases between them. This CDR3 contains 15 residues. Looked up from germline, CDR1 is SGHRS and CDR2 is YFSETQ. The CDR3 DNA is TGCGCCAGCAGGCCGTCTAGCTCTGGGGCCAACGTCCTGACTTTC. Amino acids: CASRPSSSGANVLTF.

This clonotype was seen more than once but under ten times. The chain links TRBV10-3 to TRBJ2-1; the D is unclear. Germline CDR1 and CDR2: ENHRY and SYGVKD. The CDR3 sequence is 11 residues long. The ends were cut back, 2 bases at V and 10 bases at J, with 6 bases in the middle. In DNA form, the CDR3 reads TGTGCCATCAGTGAGGGAGTAGAGCAGTTCTTC. It codes for CAISEGVEQFF.

In nucleotides, the CDR3 is TGTGCCAGCAGCTTAGGCCCCCGGGCTAGCGGTACCACCCAGTACTTC. This sequence encodes CASSLGPRASGTTQYF. The rearrangement joins TRBV7-9 to TRBJ2-7; 7 positions agree with TRBD2. Trimming cost V 1 base and J 10 bases; bases outside gene matches: 16. This CDR3 is built from 16 residues. Germline V gene sequence: CDR1 SEHNR, CDR2 FQNEAQ (reference sequence).

This rearrangement joins TRBV9 to TRBJ2-3; no clear D. The CDR3 contains 14 residues. From germline, CDR1 is SGDLS and CDR2 YYNGEE. Trimming stripped 3 bases from V and 3 bases from J, with 11 bases between. CDR3 protein: CASSAAPTTDTQYF. CDR3 in DNA: TGTGCCAGCAGCGCAGCACCCACTACAGATACGCAGTATTTT.

The chain uses TRBV20-1 and TRBJ1-3; tentative D call: TRBD1 (6 bases). The CDR3 runs to 13 residues. Trimming pared 1 base from V and 6 bases from J, leaving 10 bases between. Germline loops: CDR1 DFQATT, CDR2 SNEGSKA (reference sequence). CDR3 protein: CSARGQVQNTIYF. DNA for the CDR3: TGCAGTGCTAGAGGACAGGTGCAAAACACCATATATTTT.

This clonotype has a handful of counts. This sequence joins TRBV5-1 and TRBJ2-7, with 10 bases aligning to TRBD2. This CDR3 region has 16 residues. Germline V CDR1 and CDR2: SGHRS, YFSETQ. V lost 4 bases and J lost 1; bases outside the gene matches: 8. For the CDR3, the DNA is TGCGCCAGCAGCCCGACCGGGACTAGCGATTCCTACGAGCAGTACTTC. It codes for CASSPTGTSDSYEQYF.